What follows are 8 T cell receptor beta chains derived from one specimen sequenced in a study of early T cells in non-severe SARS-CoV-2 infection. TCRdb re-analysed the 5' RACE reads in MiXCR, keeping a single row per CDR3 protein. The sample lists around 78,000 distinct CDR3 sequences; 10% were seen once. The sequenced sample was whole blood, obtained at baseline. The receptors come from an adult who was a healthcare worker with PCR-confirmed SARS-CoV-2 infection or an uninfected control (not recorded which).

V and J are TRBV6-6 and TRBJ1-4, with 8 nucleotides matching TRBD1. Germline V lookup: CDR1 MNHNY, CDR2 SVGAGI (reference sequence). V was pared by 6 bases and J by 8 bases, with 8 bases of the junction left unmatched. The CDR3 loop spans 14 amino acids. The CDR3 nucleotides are TGTGCCAGCAGCGACAGGGGTCAGGGGGAAAAACTGTTTTTT. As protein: CASSDRGQGEKLFF.

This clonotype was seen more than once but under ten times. As DNA, the CDR3 is TGTGCCAGCAGCAGGACTAGCGGGGGAGTCGGTTTGGACACAGATACGCAGTATTTT. The encoded protein is CASSRTSGGVGLDTDTQYF. This chain links TRBV11-2 with TRBJ2-3, with 13 bases fitting TRBD2. The CDR3 sequence is 19 residues long. The V gene end was trimmed by 5 bases and the J gene end by 2 bases; junction bases not matched to a gene: 13. Germline V CDR1 and CDR2: SGHAT, FQNNGV.

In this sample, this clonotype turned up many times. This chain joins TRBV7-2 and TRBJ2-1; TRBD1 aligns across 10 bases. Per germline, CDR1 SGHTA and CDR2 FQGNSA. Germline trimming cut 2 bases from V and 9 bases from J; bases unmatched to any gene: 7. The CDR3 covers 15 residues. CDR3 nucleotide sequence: TGTGCCAGCAGCTTACCGGGACAGGGGAGGAGTGAGCAGTTCTTC. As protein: CASSLPGQGRSEQFF.

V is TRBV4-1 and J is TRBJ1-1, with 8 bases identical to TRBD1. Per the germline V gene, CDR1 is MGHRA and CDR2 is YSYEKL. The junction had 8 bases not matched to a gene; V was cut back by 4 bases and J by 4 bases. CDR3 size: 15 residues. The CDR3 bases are TGCGCCAGCAGCCTCGCCGGACAGGGTGGCACTGAAGCTTTCTTT. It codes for CASSLAGQGGTEAFF.

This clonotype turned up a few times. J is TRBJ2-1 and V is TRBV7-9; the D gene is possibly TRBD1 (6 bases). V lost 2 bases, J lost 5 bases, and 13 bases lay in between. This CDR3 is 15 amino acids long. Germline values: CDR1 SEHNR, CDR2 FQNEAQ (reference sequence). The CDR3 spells CASSLRQANDNEQFF. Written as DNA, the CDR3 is TGTGCCAGCAGCTTACGACAGGCGAACGACAATGAGCAGTTCTTC.

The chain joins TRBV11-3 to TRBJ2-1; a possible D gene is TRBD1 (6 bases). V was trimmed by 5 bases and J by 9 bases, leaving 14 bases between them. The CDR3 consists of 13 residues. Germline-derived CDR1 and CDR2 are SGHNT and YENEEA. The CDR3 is CASSRFRGGEQFF. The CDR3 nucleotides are TGTGCCAGCAGCCGGTTCAGGGGCGGTGAGCAGTTCTTC.

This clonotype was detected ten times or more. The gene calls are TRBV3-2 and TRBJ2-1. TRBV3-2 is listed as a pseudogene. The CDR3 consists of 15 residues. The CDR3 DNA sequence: TGTGCCAGCAGCCAAGGTTGGGGAACCAACAATGAGCAGTTCTTC. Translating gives CASSQGWGTNNEQFF.

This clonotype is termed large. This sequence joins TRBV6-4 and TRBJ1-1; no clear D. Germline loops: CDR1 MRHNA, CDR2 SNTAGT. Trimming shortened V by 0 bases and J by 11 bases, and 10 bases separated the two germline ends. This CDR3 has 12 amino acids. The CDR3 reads CASSDSTGEAFF. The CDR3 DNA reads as TGTGCCAGCAGTGACTCTACCGGTGAGGCTTTCTTT.